The following is a T cell receptor beta chain sequence with its context. The antigen is undetermined. Other DNA sequences from this sample encode an identical CDR3 as well. Naive CD8 isolation took CD45RO-negative cells positively selected for CCR7 and excluded terminally differentiated effector memory CD45RA+ cells. This sample was taken from a study of shared clonotypes between healthy human individuals. Whole-study findings and limits: Specimens sampled were limited to blood, with tissue repertoires likely differing.

This CDR3 has 14 amino acids. Germline CDR1 is SGHNT and CDR2 is YYREEE (reference sequence). The ends were cut back, 2 bases at V and 2 bases at J, with 11 bases in the middle. The assay was immunoSEQ multiplex PCR, and TCRdb's table has in-frame clones only and misses some. The sample includes roughly 2,000,000 clones, over 85% of them seen just once. The receptor was derived from a man younger than 30 in good health. The rearrangement joins TRBV5-4 to TRBJ2-7, with D possibly being TRBD1 (6 bases). The sequenced material came from naive CD8+ T cells sorted from blood. The chain's CDR3 is CASSLRGNTYEQYF. Written as DNA, the CDR3 is TGTGCCAGCAGCTTAAGGGGGAATACCTACGAGCAGTACTTC.